The 15 T cell receptor beta chains given below trace back to one sample, sequenced in a study of OX40 agonist ivuxolimab in advanced cancers. Libraries were prepared by immunoSEQ multiplex PCR; TCRdb keeps only in-frame clonotypes and omits some of them. The table records around 22,000 clones, more than 70% of them present only once. Source: CD4+ or CD8+ T cells sorted from blood, taken in a trial of the OX40 agonist ivuxolimab. The receptors here all came from an adult with an advanced solid tumor such as melanoma, head and neck, liver or kidney cancer.

The CDR3 DNA reads TGTGCCAGCAGTTCCTCTGGGTTCCAAGGAGAGACCCAGTACTTC. Protein: CASSSSGFQGETQYF. The chain links TRBV7-2 to TRBJ2-5; D is unresolved. The germline CDR1 and CDR2 sequences are SGHTA and FQGNSA. Trimming shortened V by 6 bases and J by 4 bases, and 18 bases separated the two germline ends. CDR3 size: 15 residues.

This sequence joins TRBV29-1 and TRBJ1-1; 9 nucleotides match TRBD1. There are 13 residues in the CDR3. Germline V CDR1 and CDR2: SQVTM, ANQGSEA. The ends lost 7 bases at V and 1 base at J; junction bases unmatched: 4. The CDR3 bases are TGCAGCGCCGACAGGGGGAGGAACACTGAAGCTTTCTTT. Its translation is CSADRGRNTEAFF.

The V gene is TRBV18, the J gene TRBJ2-7; 7 bases line up with TRBD1. The germline CDR1 and CDR2 sequences are KGHSH and LQKENI. Unmatched junction bases numbered 8, after V lost 5 bases and J lost 4 bases. CDR3 size: 14 residues. The CDR3 is CASSGDDRVYEQYF. As DNA, the CDR3 is TGTGCCAGCTCAGGGGACGACAGGGTGTACGAGCAGTACTTC.

The V and J genes are TRBV9 and TRBJ2-1; 8 nucleotides align to TRBD2. The germline gives CDR1 SGDLS, CDR2 YYNGEE. V lost 4 bases to trimming and J lost 2 bases; unmatched junction nucleotides: 5. The CDR3 runs to 15 residues. CDR3: CASSPARGAYNEQFF. The CDR3 DNA reads TGTGCCAGCAGCCCCGCGCGGGGGGCCTACAATGAGCAGTTCTTC.

The genes are TRBV19 and TRBJ1-2; 8 nucleotides line up with TRBD1. Looked up from germline, CDR1 is LNHDA and CDR2 is SQIVND (reference sequence). The CDR3 is 13 amino acids. V shed 10 bases, J shed 8 bases, and the junction held 12 bases outside the gene matches. In DNA, the CDR3 is TGTGCCACATCGCCGCAGGGGGCTTGGGGCTACACCTTC. This gives the protein CATSPQGAWGYTF.

This clone has only one observation. J is TRBJ2-2 and V is TRBV18, with a possible D match to TRBD1 (6 bases). Trimming removed 4 bases at V and 5 bases at J, with 17 bases between. The length of the CDR3 is 16 residues. CDR1 KGHSH and CDR2 LQKENI come from the germline V gene. CDR3 sequence (DNA): TGTGCCAGCTCACTTTACTCGGACAGTAGTACCGGGGAGCTGTTTTTT. This sequence encodes CASSLYSDSSTGELFF.

The V and J genes are TRBV5-6 and TRBJ2-7; D is unclear. The CDR3 is made up of 13 amino acids. Trimming removed 1 base from V and 4 bases from J, with 9 bases in between. Germline CDR1 and CDR2: SGHDT and YYEEEE. CDR3 bases: TGTGCCAGCAGCTTGACAGCTACATACGAGCAGTACTTC. Its translation: CASSLTATYEQYF.

V is TRBV11-3 and J is TRBJ2-3, with D hard to call. The V gene's germline CDR1 is SGHNT and CDR2 YENEEA. CDR3 length equals 13 residues. V was trimmed by 7 bases and J by 4 bases, leaving 12 bases between them. The CDR3 loop reads CASKPSRADTQYF. The CDR3 coding sequence is TGTGCCAGCAAACCGTCTCGGGCAGATACGCAGTATTTT.

The rearrangement uses TRBV5-1 and TRBJ2-7; weak D call: TRBD1 (5 bases). This CDR3 region has 14 residues. Trimming stripped 0 bases from V and 5 bases from J, with 12 bases between. In germline, CDR1 is SGHRS, CDR2 YFSETQ. In nucleotides, the CDR3 is TGCGCCAGCAGCTTGGATATAGGGGCAAACGAGCAGTACTTC. Translated: CASSLDIGANEQYF.

The chain recombines TRBV5-4 with TRBJ2-7; possibly TRBD1 for D (5 bases). This CDR3 contains 14 residues. The V and J ends lost 0 bases and 4 bases respectively, with 11 bases between them. Germline V CDR1 and CDR2: SGHNT, YYREEE (reference sequence). The CDR3 bases are TGTGCCAGCAGCTTGGGACAGCCAACTTACGAGCAGTACTTC. Amino acids: CASSLGQPTYEQYF.

V is TRBV30 and J is TRBJ1-1; D is possibly TRBD1 (6 bases). V lost 5 bases, J lost 1 base, and 11 bases lay in between. The CDR3 consists of 13 residues. Germline values: CDR1 GTSNPN, CDR2 SVGIG (reference sequence). CDR3 sequence reads: CAWEGQTNTEAFF. CDR3 sequence (DNA): TGTGCCTGGGAAGGACAGACGAACACTGAAGCTTTCTTT.

This chain joins TRBV2 and TRBJ2-2, with 8 bases identical to TRBD1. V lost 6 bases to trimming and J lost 4 bases; unmatched junction nucleotides: 7. The CDR3 loop spans 15 amino acids. Germline CDR1 and CDR2: SNHLY and FYNNEI. The CDR3 is CASRGTGSGTGELFF. Here the CDR3 DNA reads TGTGCCAGCAGGGGGACAGGTTCGGGCACCGGGGAGCTGTTTTTT.

The table lists this clone with a few counts. The rearrangement joins TRBV10-1 to TRBJ1-1; no clear D. The CDR3 totals 13 residues. Germline V CDR1 and CDR2: WNHNN, SYGVQD (reference sequence). The V end was cut by 4 bases, the J end by 0 bases, with 6 bases between. CDR3 DNA sequence: TGCGCCAGCAGTGGCGTATTGAACACTGAAGCTTTCTTT. The encoded protein is CASSGVLNTEAFF.

This chain links TRBV27 with TRBJ2-7; D unresolved. Germline values: CDR1 MNHEY, CDR2 SMNVEV (reference sequence). V lost 4 bases and J lost 0, with 4 bases in between. This CDR3 is built from 12 residues. This chain's CDR3 is CASSSTSYEQYF. The CDR3 DNA is TGTGCCAGCAGTTCGACCTCCTACGAGCAGTACTTC.

This clone was seen just once. The gene calls are TRBV4-1 and TRBJ1-3; 9 nucleotides match TRBD1. With 1 base clipped from V and 4 bases from J, the junction kept 5 bases outside the gene matches. CDR3 length: 16 residues. Germline V gene data show CDR1 as MGHRA and CDR2 as YSYEKL. In nucleotides, the CDR3 is TGCGCCAGCAGCCAAGGGGACAGGGTTGGGGGAAACACCATATATTTT. It translates to CASSQGDRVGGNTIYF.